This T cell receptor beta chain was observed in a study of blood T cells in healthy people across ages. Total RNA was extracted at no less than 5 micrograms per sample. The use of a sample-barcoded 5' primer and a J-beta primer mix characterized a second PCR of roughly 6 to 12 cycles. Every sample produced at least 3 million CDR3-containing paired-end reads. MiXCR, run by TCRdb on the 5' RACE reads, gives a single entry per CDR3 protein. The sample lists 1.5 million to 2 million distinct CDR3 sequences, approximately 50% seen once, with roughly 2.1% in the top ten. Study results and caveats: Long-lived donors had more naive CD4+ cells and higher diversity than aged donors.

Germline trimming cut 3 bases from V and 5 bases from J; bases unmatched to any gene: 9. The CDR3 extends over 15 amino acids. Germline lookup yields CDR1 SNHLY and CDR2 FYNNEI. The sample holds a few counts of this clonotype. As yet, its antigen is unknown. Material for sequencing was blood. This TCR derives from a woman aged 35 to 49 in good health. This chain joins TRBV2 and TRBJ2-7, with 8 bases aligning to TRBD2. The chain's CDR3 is CASSDGWRGANEQYF. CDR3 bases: TGTGCCAGCAGTGATGGATGGCGGGGGGCAAACGAGCAGTACTTC.